This TCR beta chain originates from a study of follicular helper T cells after annual influenza vaccination. Overall study results and limits: Each annual vaccination recalled recurring oligoclonal ICOS+CD38+ cTfh clonotypes. Day 7 ICOS+CD38+ clones were most often found later in ICOS-CD38- cTfh cells.

Time point reported: 2014-2015 season, 7 days after vaccination. The method was immunoSEQ multiplex PCR; TCRdb's version includes in-frame clones alone and lacks a portion of them. The table shows several thousand clones, with roughly 80% occurring only once. A single count supports this clone. Its antigen is currently unknown. The sample in question was CXCR5+ CD38- circulating T follicular helper cells from blood, obtained 7 days after influenza vaccination. Indicated subset: circulating Tfh, non-naive CD4+CXCR5+PD-1+ (ICOS+CD38+ or ICOS-CD38-). The TCR was taken from an adult who received the influenza vaccine.

The DNA of the CDR3 is TGTGCCAGCAAAGCGGGAGGGCCGGAAACCGGGGAGCTGTTTTTT. It yields the protein CASKAGGPETGELFF. J is TRBJ2-2 and V is TRBV5-4; 10 bases line up with TRBD2. Germline V gene data show CDR1 as SGHNT and CDR2 as YYREEE (reference sequence). The CDR3 loop spans 15 amino acids. V trimming: 6 bases; J trimming: 5 bases; junction bases outside the gene matches: 7. Filled out from reference TRBV5-4 and TRBJ2-2, the complete variable domain reads ETGVTQSPTHLIKTRGQQVTLRCSSQSGHNTVSWYQQALGQGPQFIFQYYREEENGRGNFPPRFSGLQFPNYSSELNVNALELDDSALYLCASKAGGPETGELFFGEGSRLTVL.